This T cell receptor beta chain was identified during a study of CD8+ T cells in alopecia areata. For the study at large: Spontaneously alopecic C3H/HeJ graft donors, roughly 6-13 months old, gave skin to roughly 6-10-week-old female C3H/HeJ mice. Study-level findings and limits: Scalp samples also yield sequences from resident alphabeta T cells of normal skin. Shared TCR sequences were less clear between patients than in mice, possibly partly from HLA diversity. Greater clonality was observed in lesional scalp samples, especially alopecia totalis/universalis, versus normal scalp.

Isolated RNA was reverse transcribed into cDNA used as the sequencing template. Libraries were prepared by immunoSEQ multiplex PCR; TCRdb keeps only in-frame clonotypes and omits some of them. This sample has about 300,000 clones and no singletons, with roughly 1.2% in the ten largest. The table lists this clone with a few counts. The target antigen is unknown. At one of its ends the junction is not consistent with the germline gene, which may arise from a read error. Germline and genes: mouse. The CDR3 end falls 4 residues outside the read, so it is completed with the germline J gene. Sorting of pooled cutaneous lymph node cells used CD4, CD8alpha, NKG2D, NKG2ACE and other markers. Germline values: CDR1 NSHNY, CDR2 SYGAGN. This CDR3 contains 15 residues.

Sample: CD4+ T cells sorted from a lymph node. The chain joins TRBV13-1 to TRBJ2-3; TRBD1 matches 9 bases. The source of this sequence is a C3H/HeJ mouse with alopecia areata. The mice in this strain carry MHC haplotype H2-k. The DNA read from the CDR3 is TGTGCCAGCAGGGATGACAGGGGGGGTGCAGAA. This sequence encodes CASRDDRGGAE. The CDR3 in its entirety is CASRDDRGGAETLYF.